Here is one T cell receptor (beta chain) with its context. What it binds is not known. The V and J ends lost 0 bases and 5 bases respectively, with 13 bases between them. The germline CDR1 and CDR2 sequences are SGHNT and YENEEA. The CDR3 consists of 15 residues. The data were obtained in a study of cytomegalovirus exposure and HLA in healthy donors. Study-level findings and limits: Among the most significant clusters, several appeared linked to common viral pathogens in a later analysis. Among TCR beta chains of equal frequency, HLA-associated ones were more clonally expanded in a later analysis.

PCR employed 60 Vbeta and 13 Jbeta primers. Using immunoSEQ multiplex PCR, the repertoire was profiled, and TCRdb retains in-frame clones only, with some absent. The table for this sample gives over 75,000 clones. The sequence derives from a girl aged 5-17 years in good health and CMV-seropositive. J is TRBJ1-1 and V is TRBV11-3; D is perhaps TRBD1 (5 bases). Sequencing was carried out using PBMCs. CDR3 loop: CASSLDRGEWTEAFF. The CDR3 DNA reads as TGTGCCAGCAGCTTAGATCGGGGGGAGTGGACTGAAGCTTTCTTT. Looking up the rest from reference TRBV11-3 and TRBJ1-1 gives the full variable domain: EAGVVQSPRYKIIEKKQPVAFWCNPISGHNTLYWYLQNLGQGPELLIRYENEEAVDDSQLPKDRFSAERLKGVDSTLKIQPAELGDSAVYLCASSLDRGEWTEAFFGQGTRLTVV.